The sequence of this T cell receptor (beta chain) was determined in a study of blood T cells in healthy people across ages. This clonotype was picked up a small number of times. Its matching antigen is unknown. Alongside a J-beta primer mix, a sample-barcoded 5' primer served in a second PCR lasting roughly 7 to 12 cycles. TCRdb reprocessed the 5' RACE reads with MiXCR, giving one entry per CDR3 protein. The repertoire holds about 800,000 distinct CDR3 sequences, with about 25% as singletons. The length of the CDR3 is 15 residues. Germline V CDR1 and CDR2: MNHEY, SMNVEV (reference sequence). V was clipped by 4 bases and J by 1 base, with 14 bases between them. The study's findings and limits: Naive and antigen-experienced cells could not be conclusively compared, given unsorted PBMCs.

These records were also assigned to another study, of T cells of mothers and their children. This second study notes: Each child gave 2.5 million to 3.5 million TCR beta CDR3 reads (each mother, over 9 million). When mothers and children were related, their normalized repertoire overlap, which was always slightly higher, did not differ significantly from that of unrelated pairs. There was no detection of any persistent microchimeric T cell clones.

This receptor was obtained from a boy aged 5-17 years in good health. The chain has TRBV27 and TRBJ2-7, with TRBD2 as a possible D gene (5 bases). Material for sequencing was blood. The CDR3 DNA reads as TGTGCCAGCAGTTCGTCTCCCGGGGTATCCTACGAGCAGTACTTC. Translating gives CASSSSPGVSYEQYF.